This TCR beta chain was sequenced for a study of T cell repertoires in cytomegalovirus infection. Study details: Public TCR beta signatures indicated both CMV infection and matching HLA type. Points from the study as a whole: Carriers of CMV plus the relevant HLA were identified by cumulative public TCR beta family frequency. HLA-C-restricted CMV-specific TCR beta clonotypes were dominant in the ex vivo response.

From the reads, TCRdb called clonotypes with MiXCR, one entry per CDR3 protein. The data show 200,000 to 250,000 distinct CDR3 sequences, with 22% seen just once and 15% to 20% held by the top ten. V lost 0 bases and J lost 6; bases outside the gene matches: 2. The CDR3 has 14 amino acids. The V gene's germline CDR1 is MNHNY and CDR2 SVGAGI (reference sequence). About this clonotype: Antigen specificity is unknown.

This rearrangement joins TRBV6-6 to TRBJ1-2; 9 bases fit TRBD1. What was sequenced was CD8+ T cells from PBMCs. This clonotype originated in a human donor in good health (CMV status not recorded). Some clones in this sample may be carry-over from other donors' samples. The CDR3 loop is CASSYSRTGDGYTF. CDR3 nucleotides: TGTGCCAGCAGTTACTCCCGGACAGGGGATGGCTACACCTTC.